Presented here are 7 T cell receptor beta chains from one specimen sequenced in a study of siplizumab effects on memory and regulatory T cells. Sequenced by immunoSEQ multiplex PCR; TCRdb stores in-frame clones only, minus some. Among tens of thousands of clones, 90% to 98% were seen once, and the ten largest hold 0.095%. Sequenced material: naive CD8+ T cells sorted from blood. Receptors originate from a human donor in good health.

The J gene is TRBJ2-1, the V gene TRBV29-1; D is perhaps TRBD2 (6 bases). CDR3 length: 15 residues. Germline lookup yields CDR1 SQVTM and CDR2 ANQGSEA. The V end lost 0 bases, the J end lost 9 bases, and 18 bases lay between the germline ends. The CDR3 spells CSVEDHQRAPGEQFF. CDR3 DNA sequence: TGCAGCGTTGAAGATCACCAGCGGGCCCCTGGTGAGCAGTTCTTC.

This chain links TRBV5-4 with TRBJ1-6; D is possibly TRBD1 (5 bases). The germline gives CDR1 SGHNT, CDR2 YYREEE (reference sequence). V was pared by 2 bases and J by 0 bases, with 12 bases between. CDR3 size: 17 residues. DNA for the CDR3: TGTGCCAGCAGCTTAGGACACCCTAGCTCCTATAATTCACCCCTCCACTTT. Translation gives CASSLGHPSSYNSPLHF.

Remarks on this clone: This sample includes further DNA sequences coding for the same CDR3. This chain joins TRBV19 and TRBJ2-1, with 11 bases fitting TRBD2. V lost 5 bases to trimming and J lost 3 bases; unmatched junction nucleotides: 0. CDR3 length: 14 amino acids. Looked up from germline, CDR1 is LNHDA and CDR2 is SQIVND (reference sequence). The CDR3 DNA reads TGTGCCAGTAGTCTAGCGGGGGGCTACAATGAGCAGTTCTTC. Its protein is CASSLAGGYNEQFF.

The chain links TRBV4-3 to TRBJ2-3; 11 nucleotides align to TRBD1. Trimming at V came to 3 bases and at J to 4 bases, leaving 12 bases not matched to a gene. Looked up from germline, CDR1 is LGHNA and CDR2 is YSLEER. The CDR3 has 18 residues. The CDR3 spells CASSQKPGQGAWADTQYF. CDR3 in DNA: TGCGCCAGCAGCCAGAAGCCCGGACAGGGGGCTTGGGCAGATACGCAGTATTTT.

The CDR3 region is CASNGGGGMNTEAFF. CDR3 nucleotide sequence: TGTGCCAGCAATGGTGGCGGGGGGATGAACACTGAAGCTTTCTTT. This sequence joins TRBV27 and TRBJ1-1, with TRBD1 as a possible D gene (5 bases). The CDR3 runs 15 residues. The germline V gene encodes CDR1 MNHEY and CDR2 SMNVEV (reference sequence). Trimming removed 7 bases from V and 0 bases from J, with 15 bases in between.

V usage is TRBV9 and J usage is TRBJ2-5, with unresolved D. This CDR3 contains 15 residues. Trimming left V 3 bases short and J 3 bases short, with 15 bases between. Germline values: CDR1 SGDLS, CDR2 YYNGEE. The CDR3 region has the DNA TGTGCCAGCAGCGAAACCGGGCGATTAGAAGAGACCCAGTACTTC. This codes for CASSETGRLEETQYF. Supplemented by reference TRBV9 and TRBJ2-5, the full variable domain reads DSGVTQTPKHLITATGQRVTLRCSPRSGDLSVYWYQQSLDQGLQFLIQYYNGEERAKGNILERFSAQQFPDLHSELNLSSLELGDSALYFCASSETGRLEETQYFGPGTRLLVL.

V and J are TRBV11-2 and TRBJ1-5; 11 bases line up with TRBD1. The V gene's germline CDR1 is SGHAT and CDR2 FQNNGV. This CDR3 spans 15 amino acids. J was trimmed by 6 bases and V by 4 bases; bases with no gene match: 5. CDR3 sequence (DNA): TGTGCCAGCAGCTCTGGGACAGGGGGGAGTCAGCCCCAGCATTTT. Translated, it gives CASSSGTGGSQPQHF.